This T cell receptor (beta chain) was profiled in a study of vaccination effects on CD4 cells after COVID-19. Study findings and constraints: The study dataset contains few convalescent patients and includes no early post-infection timepoints.

Produced via immunoSEQ multiplex PCR; TCRdb's table is partial and in-frame only. The table records more than 11,000 clones, around three quarters of them present only once. Within the ViraFEST assay, antigen-specific CD4+ T cells underwent expansion with viral peptide pools prior to sequencing. Cells that had been cultured for about 10 days were the source of isolated CD4+ T cells. Participants completed two doses of the BNT162b2 or mRNA-1273 vaccine. Half-medium changes using IL-2 medium occurred on days 3 and 7. A note on this clone: Its antigen is unidentified.

The source of this sequence is a human donor who received a COVID-19 vaccine. The sample was CD4+ T cells from PBMCs cultured with SARS-CoV-2 spike peptides, taken after COVID-19 vaccination.

CDR3 sequence (DNA): TGTGCCAGCAGTTTCGGGGGACGGACGAACACTGAAGCTTTCTTT. Residues: CASSFGGRTNTEAFF. The chain joins TRBV5-5 to TRBJ1-1; a weak D match, TRBD1 (5 bases). Germline V gene data show CDR1 as SGHKS and CDR2 as YYEKEE (reference sequence). The V end lost 5 bases, the J end lost 1 base, and 15 bases lay between the germline ends. CDR3 length equals 15 residues.